This entry lists 22 T cell receptor beta chains sequenced from one sample in a study of cytomegalovirus exposure and HLA in healthy donors. The PCR was carried out with 60 Vbeta primers and 13 Jbeta primers. The assay was immunoSEQ multiplex PCR, and TCRdb's table has in-frame clones only and misses some. This table holds about 160,000 clones, about four fifths found once. Sequenced input: PBMCs. Receptors were obtained from a male donor in good health and CMV-seropositive.

V is TRBV19 and J is TRBJ2-5; 12 bases fit TRBD2. From germline, CDR1 is LNHDA and CDR2 SQIVND (reference sequence). The CDR3 sequence is 16 residues long. V shed 6 bases, J shed 2 bases, and the junction held 7 bases outside the gene matches. The DNA of the CDR3 is TGTGCCAGTAGCCTGGGACTAGCGGGCCTTCAAGAGACCCAGTACTTC. Amino acid sequence: CASSLGLAGLQETQYF.

The J gene is TRBJ1-2, the V gene TRBV7-2, with D unresolved. The CDR3 spans 15 residues. V was cut by 5 bases and J by 4 bases, with 17 bases left in between. Germline-derived CDR1 and CDR2 are SGHTA and FQGNSA. CDR3 DNA sequence: TGTGCCAGCAGCGTCTCGGCCTCCGGCGGCTATGGCTACACCTTC. It yields the protein CASSVSASGGYGYTF.

This chain links TRBV19 with TRBJ1-1, with 11 bases lining up with TRBD1. The CDR3 covers 15 residues. Germline loops: CDR1 LNHDA, CDR2 SQIVND (reference sequence). The V and J ends lost 5 bases and 6 bases, in that order; junction bases with no gene match: 8. The CDR3 DNA reads as TGTGCCAGTAGTCCCCGGACAGGGGGCCAATCTGAAGCTTTCTTT. It is translated as CASSPRTGGQSEAFF.

This chain connects TRBV5-4 to TRBJ2-1; D remains unclear. The ends were cut back, 2 bases at V and 6 bases at J, with 9 bases in the middle. Germline V CDR1 and CDR2: SGHNT, YYREEE (reference sequence). The CDR3 consists of 13 residues. CDR3: CASSFYALNEQFF. The CDR3 DNA reads as TGTGCCAGCAGCTTCTACGCCCTCAATGAGCAGTTCTTC.

The V gene is TRBV27, the J gene TRBJ1-2; D perhaps matches TRBD1 (5 bases). Looked up from germline, CDR1 is MNHEY and CDR2 is SMNVEV (reference sequence). Trimming cost V 0 bases and J 8 bases, with 13 bases left between them. CDR3 length equals 14 residues. CDR3 DNA: TGTGCCAGCAGTTTATCGAACCCGGCAGGGGGCTACACCTTC. It specifies CASSLSNPAGGYTF.

This sequence joins TRBV28 and TRBJ2-7; tentatively, D is TRBD1 (6 bases). The V gene's germline CDR1 is MDHEN and CDR2 SYDVKM. The V end was cut by 2 bases, the J end by 1 base, with 12 bases between. The CDR3 has 15 residues. The CDR3: CASSLIGQGSYEQYF. DNA for the CDR3: TGTGCCAGCAGTTTAATAGGGCAGGGGTCCTACGAGCAGTACTTC. Together with reference TRBV28 and TRBJ2-7, the CDR3 gives the full variable domain: DVKVTQSSRYLVKRTGEKVFLECVQDMDHENMFWYRQDPGLGLRLIYFSYDVKMKEKGDIPEGYSVSREKKERFSLILESASTNQTSMYLCASSLIGQGSYEQYFGPGTRLTVT.

The J gene is TRBJ2-1, the V gene TRBV27; 10 bases match TRBD2. The germline gives CDR1 MNHEY, CDR2 SMNVEV (reference sequence). CDR3 length: 13 amino acids. Losses at the gene ends were 6 bases for V and 6 bases for J; bases not matched to a gene: 2. DNA of the CDR3: TGTGCCAGCAGGCGGACTAGCGGCAATGAGCAGTTCTTC. Translation gives CASRRTSGNEQFF.

This rearrangement joins TRBV10-1 to TRBJ2-3; the D is unclear. CDR3 length equals 12 residues. Germline V CDR1 and CDR2: WNHNN, SYGVQD (reference sequence). V was pared by 5 bases and J by 5 bases, with 8 bases between. The CDR3 loop is CASSLARDTQYF. DNA of the CDR3: TGCGCCAGCAGTCTCGCCAGAGATACGCAGTATTTT.

This chain uses TRBV19 with TRBJ1-5; 8 positions agree with TRBD1. V gave up 4 bases and J gave up 4 bases; unmatched junction bases: 6. The CDR3 length is 15 residues. The germline CDR1 and CDR2 sequences are LNHDA and SQIVND (reference sequence). The CDR3 DNA reads TGTGCCAGTAGTAAAACAGGGGGTTTTAATCAGCCCCAGCATTTT. It translates to CASSKTGGFNQPQHF.

The rearrangement links TRBV15 to TRBJ2-1; a possible D gene is TRBD2 (5 bases). The CDR3 contains 12 residues. CDR1 LNHNV and CDR2 YYDKDF come from the germline V gene (reference sequence). V lost 1 base and J 12 bases, leaving 10 bases between the germline ends. CDR3 DNA: TGTGCCACCAGCAGAGGGACTCTTGTGCAGTTCTTC. It yields the protein CATSRGTLVQFF.

The gene calls are TRBV6-4 and TRBJ1-1, with TRBD1 matching over 9 bases. Losses at the gene ends were 6 bases for V and 10 bases for J; bases not matched to a gene: 12. The CDR3 is 14 residues long. Germline lookup yields CDR1 MRHNA and CDR2 SNTAGT. CDR3 bases: TGTGCCAGCAGCGCTAAGACAGGGGGAAGAGGAGCTTTCTTT. It yields the protein CASSAKTGGRGAFF.

Turning to this clone: This sample also contains other DNA sequences that code for the same CDR3. The chain joins TRBV28 to TRBJ2-7; possibly TRBD1 for D (5 bases). Trimming pared 4 bases from V and 5 bases from J, leaving 18 bases between. CDR3 length equals 15 residues. Germline lookup yields CDR1 MDHEN and CDR2 SYDVKM. CDR3 in amino acids: CASSSAPNRLHEQYF. CDR3 bases: TGTGCCAGCAGTTCGGCCCCAAACAGGCTCCACGAGCAGTACTTC.

The chain uses TRBV10-3 and TRBJ2-1, with D perhaps TRBD1 (6 bases). Germline CDR1 is ENHRY and CDR2 is SYGVKD. This CDR3 contains 15 residues. V was clipped by 3 bases and J by 4 bases, with 13 bases between them. The CDR3 spells CAISDGQLRYNEQFF. The CDR3 nucleotides read TGTGCCATCAGTGACGGACAGCTTAGGTACAATGAGCAGTTCTTC.

V gene TRBV6-1 combines with J gene TRBJ1-5; D unresolved. V lost 6 bases to trimming and J lost 4 bases, with 7 bases between them. Germline V gene sequence: CDR1 MNHNS, CDR2 SASEGT. The CDR3 is 12 residues long. DNA for the CDR3: TGTGCCAGCAGGGAGGAAAATCAGCCCCAGCATTTT. This encodes CASREENQPQHF.

The V call is TRBV19, the J call TRBJ2-5, with D possibly TRBD2 on 5 matching bases. This CDR3 spans 15 amino acids. CDR1 LNHDA and CDR2 SQIVND come from the germline V gene (reference sequence). V shed 6 bases and J shed 4 bases, with 18 bases lying between them. Written as DNA, the CDR3 is TGTGCCAGTAGGGATCCCGGGGAGTCGCGAGAGACCCAGTACTTC. Encoded protein: CASRDPGESRETQYF.

The chain is built from TRBV14 and TRBJ2-1, with D possibly TRBD2 on 5 matching bases. V was pared by 1 base and J by 2 bases, with 9 bases between. Germline CDR1 SGHDN, CDR2 FVKESK. The CDR3 length is 15 residues. CDR3 nucleotide sequence: TGTGCCAGCAGCCAAGGGATAGCGACCTACAATGAGCAGTTCTTC. This sequence encodes CASSQGIATYNEQFF.

The rearrangement joins TRBV5-1 to TRBJ1-2, with TRBD1 as a possible D gene (5 bases). Germline V gene sequence: CDR1 SGHRS, CDR2 YFSETQ. V lost 0 bases and J lost 6, with 15 bases in between. The CDR3 has 15 residues. The CDR3 spells CASSLAGQGLDGYTF. DNA for the CDR3: TGCGCCAGCAGCTTGGCCGGCCAGGGACTTGATGGCTACACCTTC.

The V call is TRBV5-1, the J call TRBJ2-3, with D possibly being TRBD2 (6 bases). The CDR3 is 18 residues long. Between the trimmed V and J ends, which lost 4 bases and 4 bases, there was a span of 25 bases. Germline V lookup: CDR1 SGHRS, CDR2 YFSETQ. CDR3 DNA: TGCGCCAGCAGCCGACGGGGCGGGGCCCGGGCTTCCCCAGATACGCAGTATTTT. The encoded protein is CASSRRGGARASPDTQYF.

This clone was counted a few times. At one boundary the junction diverges from the germline segment, which might be a read error. The chain carries TRBV2 and TRBJ2-4; 7 bases match TRBD2. This CDR3 region has 10 residues. CDR1 and CDR2 from the germline V gene are SNHLY and FYNNEI. CDR3 nucleotide sequence: TGTGCCAGCAGTGAAACGGGACTATCTTTC. Its translation: CASSETGLSF.

The rearrangement uses TRBV9 and TRBJ1-3; 7 bases line up with TRBD1. Germline CDR1 reads SGDLS; CDR2 reads YYNGEE. The CDR3 sequence is 16 residues long. V lost 0 bases, J lost 4 bases, and 7 bases stayed unmatched. CDR3 coding DNA: TGTGCCAGCAGCGTAGGCTTAGGGGGCGACGGAAACACCATATATTTT. Translating gives CASSVGLGGDGNTIYF.

V and J are TRBV11-2 and TRBJ2-3; 10 positions match TRBD2. The V and J ends lost 5 bases and 0 bases, in that order; junction bases with no gene match: 2. This CDR3 has 15 amino acids. CDR1 SGHAT and CDR2 FQNNGV come from the germline V gene. The DNA for the CDR3 is TGTGCCAGCAGCCCGGGACTAGCGAGCACAGATACGCAGTATTTT. Encoded protein: CASSPGLASTDTQYF.

This chain connects TRBV7-7 to TRBJ2-2, with unresolved D. Germline CDR1 SSHAT, CDR2 FNYEAQ (reference sequence). The V and J ends lost 5 bases and 3 bases respectively, with 4 bases between them. This CDR3 spans 12 amino acids. The chain's CDR3 is CASSPYTGELFF. CDR3 bases: TGTGCCAGCAGCCCTTACACCGGGGAGCTGTTTTTT.